Included here is one TCR beta chain sequence, with context. What it binds is not known. Via MiXCR, TCRdb re-called the 5' RACE reads, giving one row per CDR3 protein. The data contain roughly 130,000 distinct CDR3 sequences, approximately 15% of them singletons. This sample was included in a study of T-cell memory formation after mild COVID-19. General study findings and limits: Balance between CD4 and CD8 was seen in clones contracting day 15 to 85, and a CD4+ lean was seen in later expanders.

There are 13 residues in the CDR3. From germline, CDR1 is SQVTM and CDR2 ANQGSEA. V was trimmed by 8 bases and J by 4 bases, leaving 17 bases between them. Sample: PBMCs or a T cell subset sorted from them (not recorded which). The receptor comes from a man aged 18 to 30 who had mild COVID-19 (a few samples of this study predate the infection). Cell type and time point are not known. The chain combines TRBV29-1 with TRBJ2-5; maybe TRBD1 (5 bases). CDR3 nucleotide sequence: TGCAGCTACCGGCAGGGTCCGCGAGAGACCCAGTACTTC. Protein: CSYRQGPRETQYF.